These T cell receptor beta chains were read from a single sample in a study of T cell repertoires in aging, cancer and after chemotherapy. TCRdb called the multiplex PCR reads again in MiXCR, with one record for every CDR3 protein. The top ten hold about 64% of the sample, which has approximately 6,600 distinct CDR3 sequences, around 30% seen once. The sequencing sample was made of blood. The receptor source for this set is a human donor with a blood cancer. The donor label of this sample is uncertain. Each CDR3 is given without its conserved first and last residue. Each record gives: CDR3 protein, V gene, D gene. D genes are given only for firm matches.

CDR3: ASSPTHPDSFYLDTQY
V: TRBV6-5
D: -

CDR3: ASSGAARNSPLH
V: TRBV6-5
D: -

CDR3: ASSLAWTRGNEQF
V: TRBV5-1
D: -

CDR3: ASSFRGGGDHDEQF
V: TRBV6-6
D: TRBD2

CDR3: ASSLEMPSTQY
V: TRBV7-9
D: -

CDR3: ASSPGGGKYEQY
V: TRBV18
D: -

CDR3: ASSPPQGRLAKNIQY
V: TRBV5-6
D: -

CDR3: ASSFRGGGQETQY
V: TRBV7-9
D: TRBD2

CDR3: ASQSRGTDWDTQY
V: TRBV5-5
D: -

CDR3: ASSHGTLYNEQF
V: TRBV6-2/TRBV6-3
D: -

CDR3: ASSPWTSGGPYEQY
V: TRBV11-1
D: TRBD2

CDR3: ASSLAGGKNQPQH
V: TRBV13
D: -

CDR3: ASSYLLSGGNTDTQY
V: TRBV6-5
D: TRBD2

CDR3: ASSEPGPLAYEQY
V: TRBV6-5
D: -

CDR3: ASSGAGRSGNTIY
V: TRBV19
D: -

CDR3: ASNMGQGPDGANVLT
V: TRBV5-1
D: TRBD1

CDR3: ASSEQRDQPQH
V: TRBV6-1
D: -

CDR3: ASTRTGGYEQY
V: TRBV12-3/TRBV12-4
D: TRBD1

CDR3: ASTDPGRHLNEQY
V: TRBV11-2
D: -

CDR3: SARPGGPNYGYT
V: TRBV20-1
D: -

CDR3: ASSLLRSYEQY
V: TRBV12-3/TRBV12-4
D: -

CDR3: AISHLSGELF
V: TRBV10-3
D: -

CDR3: ASRDGTSSYEQY
V: TRBV6-5
D: -

CDR3: ASVRDPQGETQY
V: TRBV7-2
D: -